This T cell receptor (beta chain) appears in the sequencing data of a study of CD8 T cells in ankylosing spondylitis. Notes on the study in general: Previous work reported some of these motif variants in the synovial fluid and blood of reactive arthritis. Significantly higher representation of disease-linked clones was reported for matched ankylosing spondylitis synovial fluid. Several highly homologous variants formed a TCR beta motif that appeared characteristic of ankylosing spondylitis blood.

This clonotype was seen more than once but under ten times. Its specificity is unknown. The J segment lost 1 base and the V segment lost 5 bases, leaving 5 bases of the junction unmatched. The V gene's germline CDR1 is SGHTA and CDR2 FQGNSA. The CDR3 runs 14 residues. Quantitative 5'-RACE with molecular barcodes produced the TCR beta libraries. TCRdb redid the calling of the 5' RACE reads with MiXCR, one entry per CDR3 protein. The sample includes fewer than 750,000 distinct CDR3 sequences, roughly 19% seen only once; the top ten take around 20%. The V and J genes are TRBV7-2 and TRBJ2-7; 7 nucleotides line up with TRBD1. The sequenced sample was blood, either unsorted or a sorted T cell fraction (not recorded which). The clonotype was recovered from a male donor with ankylosing spondylitis. CDR3 sequence (DNA): TGTGCCAGCAGCAGACAGGGTGGATCCTACGAGCAGTACTTC. Translation gives CASSRQGGSYEQYF.